This note documents a single TCR beta chain sequence. TCRdb reanalyzed the 5' RACE reads, giving one entry per CDR3 protein sequence and no DNA. The sample's table shows roughly 330,000 distinct CDR3 sequences. The data were obtained in a study of monozygotic twins with inflammatory bowel disease. The CDR3 length is 14 residues. Germline V gene lookup returns CDR1 SQVTM and CDR2 ANQGSEA. The origin of this receptor is a human donor with ulcerative colitis or Crohn's disease, or a healthy co-twin of an affected twin (not recorded which). The chain links TRBV29-1 to TRBJ2-1; checking the TCRdb D call of TRBD1 is not possible without DNA. Sequencing was done on a sample of blood. This CDR3 reads CSVSLGGPPKEQFF.